This TCR beta chain was observed in a study of a mutant IDH1 vaccine in newly diagnosed glioma. The wider study: The start of vaccination came 4-6 weeks after radiotherapy alone, or with temozolomide cycles. Receipt of radiotherapy, temozolomide, or both preceded the study, and most received both. Whole-study results and caveats: Shifts in the top peripheral T cell clonotypes seemed unrelated to pseudoprogression.

The CDR3 is made up of 13 amino acids. V was trimmed by 1 base and J by 5 bases, leaving 8 bases between them. Germline CDR1 is MGHRA and CDR2 is YSYEKL. Concerning this clone itself: Its antigen remains unknown.

The sample's time point: week 47, end of study. The content of each vaccine dose was 300 ug of mutant IDH1 20-mer peptide, and topical imiquimod accompanied it. Vaccination of patients was performed eight times, in weeks 1, 3, 5, 7, 11, 15, 19 and 23. The assay was immunoSEQ multiplex PCR, and TCRdb's table has in-frame clones only and misses some. The sample lists nearly 50,000 clones; approximately 88% were seen once. Source: PBMCs, taken from a glioma patient whose treatment included an IDH1 peptide vaccine. The chain couples TRBV4-1 to TRBJ1-2, with D possibly being TRBD1 (6 bases). The sequence was collected from a young woman with glioma. Some clones in this sample may be carry-over from other donors' samples. For the CDR3, the DNA is TGCGCCAGCAGCCAAGGGACAGTATATGGCTACACCTTC. Residues: CASSQGTVYGYTF.